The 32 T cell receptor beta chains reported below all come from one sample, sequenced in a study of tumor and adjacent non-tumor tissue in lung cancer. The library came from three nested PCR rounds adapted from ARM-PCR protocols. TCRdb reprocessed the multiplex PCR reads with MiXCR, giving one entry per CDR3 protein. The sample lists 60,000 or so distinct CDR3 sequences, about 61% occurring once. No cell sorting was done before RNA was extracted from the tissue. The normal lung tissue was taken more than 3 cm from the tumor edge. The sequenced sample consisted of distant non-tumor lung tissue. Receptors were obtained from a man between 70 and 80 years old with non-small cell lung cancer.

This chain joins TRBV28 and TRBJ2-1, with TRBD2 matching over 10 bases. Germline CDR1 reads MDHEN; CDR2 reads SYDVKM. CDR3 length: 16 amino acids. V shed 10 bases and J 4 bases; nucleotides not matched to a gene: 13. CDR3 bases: TGTGCCAACAGCGCACTACTAGCGGGGACGTACAATGAGCAGTTCTTC. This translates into CANSALLAGTYNEQFF.

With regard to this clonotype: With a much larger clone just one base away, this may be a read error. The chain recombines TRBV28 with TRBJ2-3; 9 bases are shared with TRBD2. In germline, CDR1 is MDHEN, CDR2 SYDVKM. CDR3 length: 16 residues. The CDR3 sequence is CASSFGVAGVVDMQYF. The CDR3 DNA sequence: TGTGCCAGCAGTTTTGGGGTAGCGGGGGTGGTAGATATGCAGTATTTT.

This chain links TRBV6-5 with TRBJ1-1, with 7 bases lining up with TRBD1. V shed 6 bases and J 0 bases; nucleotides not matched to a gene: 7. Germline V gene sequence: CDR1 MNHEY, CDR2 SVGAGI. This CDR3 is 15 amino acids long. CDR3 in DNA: TGTGCCAGCAGACAACAGGGGCCTCTGAACACTGAAGCTTTCTTT. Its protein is CASRQQGPLNTEAFF.

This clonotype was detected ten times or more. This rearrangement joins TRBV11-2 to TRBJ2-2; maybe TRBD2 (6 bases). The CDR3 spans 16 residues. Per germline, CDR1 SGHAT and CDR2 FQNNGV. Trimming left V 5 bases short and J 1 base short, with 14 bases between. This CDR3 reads CASSPSGGVNTGELFF. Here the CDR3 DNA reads TGTGCCAGCAGCCCGAGCGGCGGGGTGAACACCGGGGAGCTGTTTTTT.

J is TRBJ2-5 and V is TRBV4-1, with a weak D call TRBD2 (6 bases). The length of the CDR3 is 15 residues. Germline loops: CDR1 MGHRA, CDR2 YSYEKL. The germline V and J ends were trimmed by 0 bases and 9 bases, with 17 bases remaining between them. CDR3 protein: CASSQDSAASGAQYF. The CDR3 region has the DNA TGCGCCAGCAGCCAAGACTCGGCGGCCTCGGGGGCCCAGTACTTC.

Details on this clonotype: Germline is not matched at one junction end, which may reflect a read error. The CDR3 loop is CTSSPDRRTDTQYF. For the CDR3, the DNA is TGTACCAGCAGCCCAGACCGAAGGACAGATACGCAGTACTTT. The chain employs TRBV11-2 and TRBJ2-3; D perhaps matches TRBD1 (6 bases). This CDR3 spans 14 amino acids. The germline gives CDR1 SGHAT, CDR2 FQNNGV.

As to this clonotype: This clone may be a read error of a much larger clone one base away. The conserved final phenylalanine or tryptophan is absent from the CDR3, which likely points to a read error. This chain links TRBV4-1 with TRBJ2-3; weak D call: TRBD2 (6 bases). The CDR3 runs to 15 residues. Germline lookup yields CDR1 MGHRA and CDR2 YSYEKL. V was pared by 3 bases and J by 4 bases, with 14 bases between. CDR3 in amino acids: CASSQGDWGSDTQYY. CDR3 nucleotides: TGCGCCAGCAGCCAGGGGGACTGGGGGTCAGATACGCAGTATTAT.

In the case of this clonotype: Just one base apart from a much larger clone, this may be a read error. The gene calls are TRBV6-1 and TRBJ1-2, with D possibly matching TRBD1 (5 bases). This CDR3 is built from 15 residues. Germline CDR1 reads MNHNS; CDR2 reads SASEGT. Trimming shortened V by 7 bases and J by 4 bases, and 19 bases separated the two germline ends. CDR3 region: CASTAGRASTYGYTF. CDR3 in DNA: TGTGCCAGCACGGCGGGGCGCGCCTCTACCTATGGCTACACCTTC.

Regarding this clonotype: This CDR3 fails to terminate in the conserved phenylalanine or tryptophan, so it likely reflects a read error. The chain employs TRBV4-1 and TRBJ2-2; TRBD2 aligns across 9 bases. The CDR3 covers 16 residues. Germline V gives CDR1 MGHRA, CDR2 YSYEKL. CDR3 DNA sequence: TGCGCTGGCAGCCTCCAGCGGGAGGCCTACACCGGGGAGCTGTTTTAT. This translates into CAGSLQREAYTGELFY.

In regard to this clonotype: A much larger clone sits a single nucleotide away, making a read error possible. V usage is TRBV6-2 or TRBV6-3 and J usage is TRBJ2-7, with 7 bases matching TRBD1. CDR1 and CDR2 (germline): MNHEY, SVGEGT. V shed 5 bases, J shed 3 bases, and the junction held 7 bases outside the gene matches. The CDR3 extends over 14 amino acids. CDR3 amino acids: CASSPRGQIYEQYF. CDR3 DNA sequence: TGTGCCAGCAGTCCCCGGGGACAGATCTACGAGCAGTACTTC.

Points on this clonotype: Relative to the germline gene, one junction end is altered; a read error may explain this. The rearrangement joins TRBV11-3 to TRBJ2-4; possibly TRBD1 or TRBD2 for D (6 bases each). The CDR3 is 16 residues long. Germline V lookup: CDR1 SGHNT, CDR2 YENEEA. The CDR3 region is CARSLNAGQAKNIQYF. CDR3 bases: TGTGCCAGAAGCTTGAACGCGGGACAAGCCAAAAACATTCAGTACTTC.

CDR3: CASSGESHEQYF. CDR3 sequence (DNA): TGTGCCAGCAGTGGCGAATCCCACGAGCAGTACTTC. The gene calls are TRBV2 and TRBJ2-7; the D is unclear. This CDR3 comprises 12 residues. V gave up 4 bases and J gave up 5 bases, with 9 bases separating them. Germline CDR1 reads SNHLY; CDR2 reads FYNNEI.

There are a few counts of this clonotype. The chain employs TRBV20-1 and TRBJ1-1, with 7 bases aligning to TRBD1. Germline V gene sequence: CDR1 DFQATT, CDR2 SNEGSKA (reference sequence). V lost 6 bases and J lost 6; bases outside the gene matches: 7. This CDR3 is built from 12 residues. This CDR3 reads CSAKEGASEAFF. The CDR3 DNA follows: TGCAGTGCGAAAGAGGGGGCTTCTGAAGCTTTCTTT.

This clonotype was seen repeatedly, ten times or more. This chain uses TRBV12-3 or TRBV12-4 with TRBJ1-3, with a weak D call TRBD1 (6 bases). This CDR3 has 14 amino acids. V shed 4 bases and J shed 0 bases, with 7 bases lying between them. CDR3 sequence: CASSSTGSGNTIYF. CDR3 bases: TGTGCCAGCAGTTCGACAGGCTCTGGAAACACCATATATTTT.

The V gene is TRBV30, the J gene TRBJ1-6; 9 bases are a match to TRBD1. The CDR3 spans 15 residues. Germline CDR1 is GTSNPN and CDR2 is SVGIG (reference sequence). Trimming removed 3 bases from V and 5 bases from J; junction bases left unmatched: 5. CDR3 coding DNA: TGTGCCTGGAGAGCCGGGGACAGGGATAATTCACCCCTCCACTTT. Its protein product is CAWRAGDRDNSPLHF.

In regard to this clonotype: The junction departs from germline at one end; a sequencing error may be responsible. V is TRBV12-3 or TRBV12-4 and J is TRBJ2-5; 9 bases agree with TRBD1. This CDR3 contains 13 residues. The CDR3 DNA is TGTGCCAGCAGACGGACAGGGGTAGAGACCCAGTACTTT. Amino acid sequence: CASRRTGVETQYF.

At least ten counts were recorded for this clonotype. CDR3: CASSLGQGSAEAFF. DNA of the CDR3: TGTGCCAGCAGCTTAGGACAGGGGTCGGCTGAAGCTTTCTTT. V is TRBV5-6 and J is TRBJ1-1; 9 bases fit TRBD1. The CDR3 is 14 residues long. V shed 2 bases and J 6 bases; nucleotides not matched to a gene: 5. Germline V gene lookup returns CDR1 SGHDT and CDR2 YYEEEE.

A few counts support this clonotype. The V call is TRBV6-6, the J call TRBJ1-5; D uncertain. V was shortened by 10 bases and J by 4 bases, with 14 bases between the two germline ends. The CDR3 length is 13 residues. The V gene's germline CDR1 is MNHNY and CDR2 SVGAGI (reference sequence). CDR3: CATGKDGNQPQHF. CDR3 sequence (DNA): TGTGCCACCGGAAAGGACGGTAATCAGCCCCAGCATTTT.

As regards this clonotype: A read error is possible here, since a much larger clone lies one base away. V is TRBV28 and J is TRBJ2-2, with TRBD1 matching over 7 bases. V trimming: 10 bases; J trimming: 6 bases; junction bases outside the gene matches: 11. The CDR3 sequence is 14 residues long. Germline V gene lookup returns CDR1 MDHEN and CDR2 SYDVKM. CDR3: CATGPGQKSGELFF. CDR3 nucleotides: TGTGCCACCGGGCCGGGACAGAAGTCCGGGGAGCTGTTTTTT. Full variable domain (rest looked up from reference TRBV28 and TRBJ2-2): DVKVTQSSRYLVKRTGEKVFLECVQDMDHENMFWYRQDPGLGLRLIYFSYDVKMKEKGDIPEGYSVSREKKERFSLILESASTNQTSMYLCATGPGQKSGELFFGEGSRLTVL.

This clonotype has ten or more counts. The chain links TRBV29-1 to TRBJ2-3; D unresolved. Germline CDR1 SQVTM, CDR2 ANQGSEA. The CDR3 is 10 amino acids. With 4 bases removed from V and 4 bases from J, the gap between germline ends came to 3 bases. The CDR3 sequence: CSVVSDTQYF. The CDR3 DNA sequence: TGCAGCGTTGTGTCAGATACGCAGTATTTT.

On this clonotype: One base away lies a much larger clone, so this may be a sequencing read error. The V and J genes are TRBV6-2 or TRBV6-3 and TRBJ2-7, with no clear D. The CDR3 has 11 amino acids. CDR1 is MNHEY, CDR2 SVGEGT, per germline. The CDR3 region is CSSSRVNEQYF. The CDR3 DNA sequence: TGTTCCAGCAGTAGGGTCAACGAGCAGTACTTC.

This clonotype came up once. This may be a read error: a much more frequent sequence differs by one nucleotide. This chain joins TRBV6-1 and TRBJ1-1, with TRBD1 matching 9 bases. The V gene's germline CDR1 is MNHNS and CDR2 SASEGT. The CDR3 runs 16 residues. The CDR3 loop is CVSNTLPGQGNTEAFF. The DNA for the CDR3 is TGTGTCAGCAATACCCTGCCGGGACAGGGGAACACTGAAGCTTTCTTT.

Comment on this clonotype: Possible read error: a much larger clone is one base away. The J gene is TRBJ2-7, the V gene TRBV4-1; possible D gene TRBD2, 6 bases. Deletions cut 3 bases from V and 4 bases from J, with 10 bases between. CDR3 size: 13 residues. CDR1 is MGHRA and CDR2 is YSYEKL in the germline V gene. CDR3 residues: CASSHSTSYEQYF. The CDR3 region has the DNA TGCGCCAGCAGCCACTCGACTAGTTACGAGCAGTACTTC.

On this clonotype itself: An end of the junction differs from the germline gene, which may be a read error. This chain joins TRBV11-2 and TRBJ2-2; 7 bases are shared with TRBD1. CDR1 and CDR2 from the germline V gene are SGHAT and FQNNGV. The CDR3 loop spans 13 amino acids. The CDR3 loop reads CGSSPQGTEELLF. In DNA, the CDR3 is TGTGGCAGCAGTCCACAGGGGACCGAGGAGCTGTTGTTT.

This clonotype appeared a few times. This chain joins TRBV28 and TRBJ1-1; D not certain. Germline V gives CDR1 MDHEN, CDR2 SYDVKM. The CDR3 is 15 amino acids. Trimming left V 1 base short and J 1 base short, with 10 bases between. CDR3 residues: CASSLSPVRNTEAFF. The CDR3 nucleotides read TGTGCCAGCAGTTTATCTCCGGTTCGGAACACTGAAGCTTTCTTT.

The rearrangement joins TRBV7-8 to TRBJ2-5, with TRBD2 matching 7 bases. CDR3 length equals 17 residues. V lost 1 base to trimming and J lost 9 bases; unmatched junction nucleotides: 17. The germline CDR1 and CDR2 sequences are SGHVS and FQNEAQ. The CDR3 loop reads CASSLVPWGGLEEAQYF. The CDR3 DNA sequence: TGTGCCAGCAGCTTAGTCCCCTGGGGAGGGTTAGAGGAGGCCCAGTACTTC.

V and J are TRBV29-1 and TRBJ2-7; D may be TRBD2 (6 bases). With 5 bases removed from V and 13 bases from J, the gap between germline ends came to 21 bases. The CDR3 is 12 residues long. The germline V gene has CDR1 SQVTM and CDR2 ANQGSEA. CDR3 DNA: TGCAGCGTTCAAGGGGACCACAGCGGGCAATACTTC. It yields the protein CSVQGDHSGQYF.

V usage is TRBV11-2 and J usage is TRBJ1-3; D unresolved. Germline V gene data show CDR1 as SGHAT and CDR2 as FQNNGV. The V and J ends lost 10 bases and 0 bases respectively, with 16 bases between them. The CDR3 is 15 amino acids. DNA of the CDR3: TGTGCCAACAACTTAGAACGGCTCTCTGGAAACACCATATATTTT. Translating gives CANNLERLSGNTIYF.

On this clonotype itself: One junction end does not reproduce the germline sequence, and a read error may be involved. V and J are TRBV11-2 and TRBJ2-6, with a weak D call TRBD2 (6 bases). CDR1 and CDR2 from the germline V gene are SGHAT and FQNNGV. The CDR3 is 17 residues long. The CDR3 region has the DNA TGTGCCAGCAGCTCCCTGGGGGGTAGCTATGGGACCAACGTCCTGACTTTC. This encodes CASSSLGGSYGTNVLTF.

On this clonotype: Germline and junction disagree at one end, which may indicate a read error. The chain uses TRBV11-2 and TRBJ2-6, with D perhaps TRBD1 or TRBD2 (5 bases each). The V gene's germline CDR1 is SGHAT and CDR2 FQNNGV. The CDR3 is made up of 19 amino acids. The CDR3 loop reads CASSSPRGREGSGANVQTF. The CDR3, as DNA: TGTGCCAGCAGCTCCCCGAGGGGAAGAGAGGGCTCTGGGGCCAACGTCCAGACTTTC.

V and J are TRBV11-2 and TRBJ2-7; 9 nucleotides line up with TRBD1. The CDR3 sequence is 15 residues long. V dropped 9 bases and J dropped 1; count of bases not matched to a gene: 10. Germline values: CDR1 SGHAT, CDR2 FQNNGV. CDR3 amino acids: CARTSGGTGSYEQYF. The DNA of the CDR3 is TGTGCCAGGACCTCAGGGGGGACAGGGTCCTACGAGCAGTACTTC.

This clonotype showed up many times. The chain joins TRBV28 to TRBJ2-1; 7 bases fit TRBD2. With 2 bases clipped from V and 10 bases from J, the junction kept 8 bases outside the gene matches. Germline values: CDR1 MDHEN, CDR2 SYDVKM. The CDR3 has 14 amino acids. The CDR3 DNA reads TGTGCCAGCAGTTTAGGCGGGAGCCTTAGAGAGCAGTTCTTC. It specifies CASSLGGSLREQFF.